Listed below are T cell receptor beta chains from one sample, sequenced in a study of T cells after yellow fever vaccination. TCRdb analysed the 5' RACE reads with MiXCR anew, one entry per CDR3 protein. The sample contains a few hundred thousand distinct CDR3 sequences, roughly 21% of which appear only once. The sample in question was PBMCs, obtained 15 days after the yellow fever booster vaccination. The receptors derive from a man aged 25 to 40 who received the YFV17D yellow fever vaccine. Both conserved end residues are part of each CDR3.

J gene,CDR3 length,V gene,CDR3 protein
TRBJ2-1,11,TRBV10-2,CALDRGNEQFF
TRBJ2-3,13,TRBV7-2,CASSTPVTDTQYF
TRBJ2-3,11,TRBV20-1,CSAPGAHTQYF
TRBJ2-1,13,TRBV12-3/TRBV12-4,CASSYRRYNEQFF
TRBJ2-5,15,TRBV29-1,CSVILAGDPEETQYF
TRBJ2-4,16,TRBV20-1,CSASEDKGIAKNIQYF
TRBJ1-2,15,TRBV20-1,CSARDLGGLERGYTF
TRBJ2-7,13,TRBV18,CASSPGRDYEQYF
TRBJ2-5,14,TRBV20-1,CSAELADAQDTQYF
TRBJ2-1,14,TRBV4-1,CASSPIPGPREQFF
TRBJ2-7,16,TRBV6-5,CASSYSKIAPLSEQYF
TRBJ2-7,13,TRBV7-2,CASSLGTPVEQYF
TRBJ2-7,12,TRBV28,CASSFPQYEQYF
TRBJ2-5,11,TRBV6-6,CASSYQSAQYF
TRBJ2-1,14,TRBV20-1,CSARGRVGYNEQFF
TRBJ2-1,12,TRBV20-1,CSALADYNEQFF
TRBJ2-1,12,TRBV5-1,CASRWHYNEQFF
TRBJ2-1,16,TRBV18,CASSPQNTGRYNEQFF
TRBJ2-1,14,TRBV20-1,CSARPPGNYNEQFF
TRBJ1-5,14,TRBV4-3,CASSLGSTNQPQHF
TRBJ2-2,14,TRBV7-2,CASTKDSDTGELFF
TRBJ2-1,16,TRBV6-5,CASSYSSGVQYNEQFF
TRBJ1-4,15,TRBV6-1,CASTYGRSTNEKLFF
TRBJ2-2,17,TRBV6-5,CASSYSWTVANTGELFF
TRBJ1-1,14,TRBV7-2,CASSRIRENTEAFF
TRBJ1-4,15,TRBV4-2,CASSQVQATNEKLFF
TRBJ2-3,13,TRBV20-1,CSAKSSIADTQYF
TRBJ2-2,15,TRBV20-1,CSARDTVWNTGELFF
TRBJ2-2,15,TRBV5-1,CASTSSGSWTGELFF
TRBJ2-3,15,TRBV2,CASKAGGVGGDTQYF
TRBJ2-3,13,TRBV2,CASRNADTDTQYF
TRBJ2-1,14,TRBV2,CASSLGQASSEQFF
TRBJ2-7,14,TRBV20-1,CSARPGPTPGEQYF
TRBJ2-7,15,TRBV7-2,CASSLAGDPSYEQYF